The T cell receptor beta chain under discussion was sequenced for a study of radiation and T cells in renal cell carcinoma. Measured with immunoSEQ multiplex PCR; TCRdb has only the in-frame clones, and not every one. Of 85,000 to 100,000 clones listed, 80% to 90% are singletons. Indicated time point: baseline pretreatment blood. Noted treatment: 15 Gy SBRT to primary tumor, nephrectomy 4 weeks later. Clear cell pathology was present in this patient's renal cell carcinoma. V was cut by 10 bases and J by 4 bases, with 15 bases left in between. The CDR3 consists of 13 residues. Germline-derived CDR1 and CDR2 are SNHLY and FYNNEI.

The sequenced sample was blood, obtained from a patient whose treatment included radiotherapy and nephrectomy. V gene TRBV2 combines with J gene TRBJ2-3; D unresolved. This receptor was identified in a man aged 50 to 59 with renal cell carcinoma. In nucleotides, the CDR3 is TGTGCCACCAACAGTCTATACGCAGATACGCAGTATTTT. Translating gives CATNSLYADTQYF.